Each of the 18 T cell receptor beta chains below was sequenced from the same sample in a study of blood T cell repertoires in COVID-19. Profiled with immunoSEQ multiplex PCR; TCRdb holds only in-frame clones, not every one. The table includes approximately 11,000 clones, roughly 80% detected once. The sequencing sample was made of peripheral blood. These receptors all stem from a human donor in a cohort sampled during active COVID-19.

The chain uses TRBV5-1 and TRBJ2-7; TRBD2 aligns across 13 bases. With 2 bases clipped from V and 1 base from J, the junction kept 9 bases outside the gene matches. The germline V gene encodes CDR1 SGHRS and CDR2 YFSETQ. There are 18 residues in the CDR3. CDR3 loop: CASSFPWTSGSMSYEQYF. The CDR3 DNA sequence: TGCGCCAGCAGCTTCCCTTGGACTAGCGGGAGTATGTCCTACGAGCAGTACTTC.

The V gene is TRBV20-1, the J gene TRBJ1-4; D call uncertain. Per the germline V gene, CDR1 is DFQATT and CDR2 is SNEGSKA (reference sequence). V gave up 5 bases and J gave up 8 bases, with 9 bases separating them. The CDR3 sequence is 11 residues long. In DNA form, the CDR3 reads TGCAGTGCTCCAATCGGGGAAAAACTGTTTTTT. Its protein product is CSAPIGEKLFF.

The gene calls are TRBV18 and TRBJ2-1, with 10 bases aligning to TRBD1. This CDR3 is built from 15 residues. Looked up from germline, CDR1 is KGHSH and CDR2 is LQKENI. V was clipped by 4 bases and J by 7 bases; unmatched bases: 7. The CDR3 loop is CASSLRQGARNEQFF. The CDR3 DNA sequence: TGTGCCAGCTCACTCAGACAGGGGGCTCGGAATGAGCAGTTCTTC.

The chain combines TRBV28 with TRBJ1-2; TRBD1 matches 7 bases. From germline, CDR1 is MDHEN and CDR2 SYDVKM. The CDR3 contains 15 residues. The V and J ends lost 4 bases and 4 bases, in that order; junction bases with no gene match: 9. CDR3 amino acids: CASSSPQGPPYGYTF. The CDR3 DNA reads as TGTGCCAGCAGTTCCCCACAGGGGCCCCCCTATGGCTACACCTTC.

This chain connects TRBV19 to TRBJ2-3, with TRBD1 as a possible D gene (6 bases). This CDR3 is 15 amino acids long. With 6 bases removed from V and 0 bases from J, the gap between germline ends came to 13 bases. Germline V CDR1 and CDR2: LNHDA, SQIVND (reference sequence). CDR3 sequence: CASRETGPSTDTQYF. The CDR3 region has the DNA TGTGCCAGTAGGGAGACAGGCCCTAGCACAGATACGCAGTATTTT.

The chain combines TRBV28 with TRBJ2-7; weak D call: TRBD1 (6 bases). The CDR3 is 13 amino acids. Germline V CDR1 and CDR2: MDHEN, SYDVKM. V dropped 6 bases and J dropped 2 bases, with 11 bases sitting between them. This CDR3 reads CASSDRSPYEQYF. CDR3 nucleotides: TGTGCCAGCAGCGACAGGTCTCCCTACGAGCAGTACTTC.

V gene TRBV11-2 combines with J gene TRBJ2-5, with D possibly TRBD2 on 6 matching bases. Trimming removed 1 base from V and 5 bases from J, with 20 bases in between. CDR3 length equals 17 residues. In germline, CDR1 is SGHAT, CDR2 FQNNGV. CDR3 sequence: CASSLGVGTPGGETQYF. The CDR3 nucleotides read TGTGCCAGCAGCTTAGGCGTGGGGACTCCTGGAGGTGAGACCCAGTACTTC. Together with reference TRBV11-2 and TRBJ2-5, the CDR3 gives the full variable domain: EAGVAQSPRYKIIEKRQSVAFWCNPISGHATLYWYQQILGQGPKLLIQFQNNGVVDDSQLPKDRFSAERLKGVDSTLKIQPAKLEDSAVYLCASSLGVGTPGGETQYFGPGTRLLVL.

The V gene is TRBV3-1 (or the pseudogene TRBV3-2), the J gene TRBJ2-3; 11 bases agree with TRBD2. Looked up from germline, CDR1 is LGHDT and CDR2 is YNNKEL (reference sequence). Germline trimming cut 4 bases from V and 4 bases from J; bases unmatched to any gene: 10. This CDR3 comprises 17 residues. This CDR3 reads CASSLQTSGDTPDTQYF. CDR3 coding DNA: TGTGCCAGCAGCCTTCAGACTAGCGGGGATACACCAGATACGCAGTATTTT.

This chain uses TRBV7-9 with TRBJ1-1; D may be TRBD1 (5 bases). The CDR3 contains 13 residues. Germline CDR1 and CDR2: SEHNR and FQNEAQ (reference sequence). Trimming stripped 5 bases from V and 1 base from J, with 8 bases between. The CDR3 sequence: CASSVQGNTEAFF. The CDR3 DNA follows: TGTGCCAGCAGCGTGCAGGGGAACACTGAAGCTTTCTTT.

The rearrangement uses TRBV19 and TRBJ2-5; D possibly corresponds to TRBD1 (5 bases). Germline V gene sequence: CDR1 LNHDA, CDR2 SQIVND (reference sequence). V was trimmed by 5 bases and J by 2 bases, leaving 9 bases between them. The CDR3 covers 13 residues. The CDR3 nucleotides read TGTGCCAGTAGTGGCAGGGTACAAGAGACCCAGTACTTC. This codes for CASSGRVQETQYF.

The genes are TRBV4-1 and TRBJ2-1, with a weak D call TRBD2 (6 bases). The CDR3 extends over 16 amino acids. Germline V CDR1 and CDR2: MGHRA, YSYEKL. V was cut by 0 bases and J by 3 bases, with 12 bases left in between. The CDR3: CASSQDPAGDYNEQFF. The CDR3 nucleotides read TGCGCCAGCAGCCAAGATCCAGCGGGCGACTACAATGAGCAGTTCTTC.

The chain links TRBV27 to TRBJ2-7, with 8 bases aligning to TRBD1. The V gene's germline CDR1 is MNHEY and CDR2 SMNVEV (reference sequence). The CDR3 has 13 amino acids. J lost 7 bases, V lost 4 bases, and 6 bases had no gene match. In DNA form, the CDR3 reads TGTGCCAGCAGTTCCCCCCGGACAGGGGAGCAGTACTTC. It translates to CASSSPRTGEQYF.

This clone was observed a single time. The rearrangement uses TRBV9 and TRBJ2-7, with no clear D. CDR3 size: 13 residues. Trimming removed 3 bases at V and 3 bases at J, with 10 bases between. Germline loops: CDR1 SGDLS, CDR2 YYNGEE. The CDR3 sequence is CASSAGRLYEQYF. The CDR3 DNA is TGTGCCAGCAGCGCCGGCCGACTCTACGAGCAGTACTTC.

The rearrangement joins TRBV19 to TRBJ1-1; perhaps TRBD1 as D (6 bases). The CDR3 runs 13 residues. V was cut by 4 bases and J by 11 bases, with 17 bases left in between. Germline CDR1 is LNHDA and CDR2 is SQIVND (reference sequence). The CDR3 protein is CASSKGQLVWAFF. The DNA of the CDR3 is TGTGCCAGTAGTAAAGGACAGCTCGTTTGGGCTTTCTTT.

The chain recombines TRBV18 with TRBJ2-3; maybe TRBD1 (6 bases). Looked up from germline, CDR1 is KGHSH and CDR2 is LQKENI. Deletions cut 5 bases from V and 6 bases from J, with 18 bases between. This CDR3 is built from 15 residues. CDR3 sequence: CASSTWTAEWDTQYF. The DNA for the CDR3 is TGTGCCAGCTCAACATGGACAGCGGAGTGGGATACGCAGTATTTT. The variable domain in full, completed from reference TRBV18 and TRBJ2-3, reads NAGVMQNPRHLVRRRGQEARLRCSPMKGHSHVYWYRQLPEEGLKFMVYLQKENIIDESGMPKERFSAEFPKEGPSILRIQQVVRGDSAAYFCASSTWTAEWDTQYFGPGTRLTVL.

The CDR3 DNA reads as TGTGCCAGCAGTCCAATGCGCGGGACTAGCGGAAGCACAGATACGCAGTATTTT. Translation gives CASSPMRGTSGSTDTQYF. J is TRBJ2-3 and V is TRBV28, with TRBD2 matching 11 bases. The CDR3 has 18 amino acids. Trimming removed 5 bases from V and 0 bases from J; junction bases left unmatched: 10. Germline CDR1 MDHEN, CDR2 SYDVKM.

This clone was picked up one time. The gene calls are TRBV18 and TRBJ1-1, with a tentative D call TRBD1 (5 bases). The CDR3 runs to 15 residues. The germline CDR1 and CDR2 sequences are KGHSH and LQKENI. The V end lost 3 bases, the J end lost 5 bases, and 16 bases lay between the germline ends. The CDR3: CASSPSGGGDTEAFF. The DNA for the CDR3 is TGTGCCAGCTCACCTAGCGGGGGAGGGGATACTGAAGCTTTCTTT.

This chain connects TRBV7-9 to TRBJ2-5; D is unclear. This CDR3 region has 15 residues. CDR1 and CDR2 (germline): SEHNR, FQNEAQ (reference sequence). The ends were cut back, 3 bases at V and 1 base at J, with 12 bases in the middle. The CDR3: CASSLSSAFQETQYF. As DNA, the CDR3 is TGTGCCAGCAGCTTGTCGTCTGCGTTCCAAGAGACCCAGTACTTC.